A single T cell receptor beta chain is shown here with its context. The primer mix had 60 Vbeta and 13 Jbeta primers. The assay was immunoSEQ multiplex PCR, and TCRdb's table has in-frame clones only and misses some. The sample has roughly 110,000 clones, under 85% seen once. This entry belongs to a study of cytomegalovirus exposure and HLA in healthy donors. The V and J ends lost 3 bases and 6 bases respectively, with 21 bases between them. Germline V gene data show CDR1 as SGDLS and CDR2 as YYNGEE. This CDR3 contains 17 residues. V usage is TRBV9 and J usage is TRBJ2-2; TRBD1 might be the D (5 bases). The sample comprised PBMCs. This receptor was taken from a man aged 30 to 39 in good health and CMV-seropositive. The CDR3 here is CASSGLQEAPRPGELFF. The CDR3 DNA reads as TGTGCCAGCAGCGGATTACAGGAAGCCCCACGGCCCGGGGAGCTGTTTTTT.